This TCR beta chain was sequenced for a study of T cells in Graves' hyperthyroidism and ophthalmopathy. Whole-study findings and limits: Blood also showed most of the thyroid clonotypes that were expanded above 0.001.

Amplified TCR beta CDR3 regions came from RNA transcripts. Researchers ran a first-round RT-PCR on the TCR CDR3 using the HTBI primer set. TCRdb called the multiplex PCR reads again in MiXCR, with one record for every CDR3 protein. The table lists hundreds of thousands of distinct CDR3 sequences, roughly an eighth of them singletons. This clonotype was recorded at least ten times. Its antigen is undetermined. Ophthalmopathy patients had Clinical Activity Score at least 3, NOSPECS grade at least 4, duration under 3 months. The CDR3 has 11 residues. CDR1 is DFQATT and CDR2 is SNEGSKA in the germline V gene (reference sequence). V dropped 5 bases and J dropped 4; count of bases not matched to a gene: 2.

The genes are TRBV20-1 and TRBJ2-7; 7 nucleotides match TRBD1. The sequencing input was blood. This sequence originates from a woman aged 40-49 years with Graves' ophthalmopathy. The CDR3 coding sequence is TGCAGTGCTGGGACAGAGTACGAGCAGTACTTC. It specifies CSAGTEYEQYF.